This T cell receptor beta chain originates from a study of blood T cell repertoires in COVID-19. Overall study: Samples came from the United States, Italy and Spain, spanning acute and convalescent COVID-19.

As handled by the study authors: Amplification of reference gene primers provided the estimated nucleated cell counts. Using immunoSEQ multiplex PCR, the repertoire was profiled, and TCRdb retains in-frame clones only, with some absent. V, J and clone size derive from that table, while D and trimming were established from the DNA sequence. The table includes 90,000 to 120,000 clones, about nine tenths detected once. The CDR3 totals 15 residues. The V end lost 3 bases, the J end lost 0 bases, and 12 bases lay between the germline ends. Germline assignment: CDR1 SGDLS and CDR2 YYNGEE. This receptor was taken from a man between 45 and 60 years old with active or convalescent COVID-19. Sequencing used peripheral blood. This chain joins TRBV9 and TRBJ1-2, with a tentative D call TRBD1 (5 bases). CDR3 loop: CASSGEDKTNYGYTF. The CDR3 nucleotides are TGTGCCAGCAGCGGGGAGGACAAGACTAACTATGGCTACACCTTC.